The 30 T cell receptor beta chains below come from one sample, sequenced in a study of early T cells in non-severe SARS-CoV-2 infection (dated by TCRdb to 2020 to 2022). The method behind the library was 5' RACE. The run used a NextSeq 500. In-frame beta chains were kept once TCRdb had trimmed the public reads at Q25 with fastp and called clones with MiXCR. Merged by CDR3 protein, the rows form single entries marked with the most common genes and DNA. The sample records roughly 56,000 distinct CDR3 sequences, about 9.3% of which are singletons. The ten largest clones take up approximately 1.1% of the sample. Sequencing was performed on whole blood. The receptors were sampled from an adult who was a healthcare worker with PCR-confirmed SARS-CoV-2 infection or an uninfected control (not recorded which).

The J gene is TRBJ1-2, the V gene TRBV7-6; D possibly corresponds to TRBD1 (5 bases). The V gene's germline CDR1 is SGHVS and CDR2 FNYEAQ. This CDR3 region has 12 residues. Trimming pared 7 bases from V and 8 bases from J, leaving 14 bases between. CDR3 residues: CASTSPGGGYTF. The CDR3 nucleotides are TGTGCCAGCACCTCGCCCGGGGGAGGCTACACCTTC. The variable domain in full, completed from reference TRBV7-6 and TRBJ1-2, reads GAGVSQSPRYKVTKRGQDVALRCDPISGHVSLYWYRQALGQGPEFLTYFNYEAQQDKSGLPNDRFSAERPEGSISTLTIQRTEQRDSAMYRCASTSPGGGYTFGSGTRLTVV.

The chain uses TRBV7-3 and TRBJ2-3, with D possibly matching TRBD1 (6 bases). The length of the CDR3 is 16 residues. CDR1 SGHTA and CDR2 FQGTGA come from the germline V gene. Trimming removed 4 bases at V and 0 bases at J, with 14 bases between. The CDR3 reads CASSYHRESSTDTQYF. CDR3 coding DNA: TGTGCCAGCAGCTACCACAGGGAATCTAGCACAGATACGCAGTATTTT.

This sequence joins TRBV2 and TRBJ1-5; tentatively, D is TRBD1 (6 bases). V shed 2 bases and J shed 2 bases, with 10 bases lying between them. The CDR3 contains 15 residues. In germline, CDR1 is SNHLY, CDR2 FYNNEI. In DNA form, the CDR3 reads TGTGCCAGCAGTGAAAGGGAGGGGGGCAATCAGCCCCAGCATTTT. This codes for CASSEREGGNQPQHF.

This clonotype was picked up a small number of times. V usage is TRBV5-1 and J usage is TRBJ2-1, with 7 positions matching TRBD2. V shed 4 bases and J 5 bases; nucleotides not matched to a gene: 6. CDR1 is SGHRS and CDR2 is YFSETQ in the germline V gene. CDR3 length: 14 amino acids. The CDR3 nucleotides are TGCGCCAGCAGCGTCGGGGGGAAAGACAATGAGCAGTTCTTC. This translates into CASSVGGKDNEQFF.

A few counts support this clonotype. This chain links TRBV12-3 or TRBV12-4 with TRBJ2-5; D possibly matches TRBD1 or TRBD2 (7 bases each). V was shortened by 4 bases and J by 5 bases, with 14 bases between the two germline ends. The CDR3 runs 14 residues. CDR3 sequence: CASSSGLGGETQYF. CDR3 sequence (DNA): TGTGCCAGCAGTTCAGGACTAGGGGGCGAGACCCAGTACTTC.

The chain joins TRBV3-1 to TRBJ1-2; unclear D gene. V lost 0 bases and J 3 bases, leaving 8 bases between the germline ends. There are 14 residues in the CDR3. Germline V CDR1 and CDR2: LGHDT, YNNKEL (reference sequence). CDR3 DNA sequence: TGTGCCAGCAGCCAAGATCCGCGTGACTATGGCTACACCTTC. Translation gives CASSQDPRDYGYTF.

In its sample, this clonotype was seen a few times. The CDR3 DNA reads as TGCAGTGCTAGAGCGCGACAGATGACCACTGAAGCTTTCTTT. This translates into CSARARQMTTEAFF. This chain uses TRBV20-1 with TRBJ1-1; possibly TRBD1 for D (5 bases). V was clipped by 1 base and J by 4 bases, with 13 bases between them. Germline-derived CDR1 and CDR2 are DFQATT and SNEGSKA (reference sequence). The CDR3 has 14 residues.

The chain combines TRBV12-3 or TRBV12-4 with TRBJ1-1; D is unresolved. The germline V and J ends were trimmed by 0 bases and 5 bases, with 7 bases remaining between them. This CDR3 comprises 13 residues. The DNA for the CDR3 is TGTGCCAGCAGTTTAGCACTAGGGACTGAAGCTTTCTTT. This translates into CASSLALGTEAFF.

The CDR3 nucleotides read TGTGCCAGCAGTCGGACAGGGCTGCACAATGAGCAGTTCTTC. This gives the protein CASSRTGLHNEQFF. This chain links TRBV11-3 with TRBJ2-1; TRBD1 aligns across 8 bases. CDR1 is SGHNT and CDR2 is YENEEA in the germline V gene. With 6 bases clipped from V and 5 bases from J, the junction kept 6 bases outside the gene matches. There are 14 residues in the CDR3.

The table lists this clonotype with a few counts. This chain links TRBV20-1 with TRBJ2-4; TRBD1 matches at 7 bases. The CDR3 loop spans 15 amino acids. The J segment lost 0 bases and the V segment lost 5 bases, leaving 7 bases of the junction unmatched. In germline, CDR1 is DFQATT, CDR2 SNEGSKA (reference sequence). The CDR3 nucleotides read TGCAGTGCTTTACAGGGGTTTCTAGCCAAAAACATTCAGTACTTC. This sequence encodes CSALQGFLAKNIQYF.

This clonotype was found many times. This chain joins TRBV2 and TRBJ2-3, with D uncertain. V gave up 0 bases and J gave up 1 base, with 11 bases separating them. Germline CDR1 is SNHLY and CDR2 is FYNNEI. This CDR3 is built from 16 residues. CDR3 DNA: TGTGCCAGCAGTGAAGCGCTTCTGCTAGGCACAGATACGCAGTATTTT. Encoded protein: CASSEALLLGTDTQYF.

This clonotype was seen only a few times. The chain combines TRBV2 with TRBJ1-1, with D unresolved. V gave up 7 bases and J gave up 4 bases, with 10 bases separating them. The CDR3 runs 12 residues. CDR1 and CDR2 from the germline V gene are SNHLY and FYNNEI. The CDR3 DNA reads TGTGCCAGCACCTCTCATCCCACTGAAGCTTTCTTT. Amino acids: CASTSHPTEAFF.

This clonotype was detected a few times. V is TRBV15 and J is TRBJ1-3, with no clear D. This CDR3 spans 14 amino acids. Per the germline V gene, CDR1 is LNHNV and CDR2 is YYDKDF (reference sequence). The V end was cut by 0 bases, the J end by 4 bases, with 7 bases between. The CDR3, as DNA: TGTGCCACCAGCAGAGATGAACCGGGAAACACCATATATTTT. This codes for CATSRDEPGNTIYF.

This clonotype was found a few times. V usage is TRBV6-1 and J usage is TRBJ1-5; perhaps TRBD1 as D (6 bases). Trimming took off 10 bases at V and 4 bases at J, with 20 bases between the two ends. CDR3 size: 15 residues. Germline V gene sequence: CDR1 MNHNS, CDR2 SASEGT. In nucleotides, the CDR3 is TGTGCCATTCGGAGGGACAACTCGGGAAATCAGCCCCAGCATTTT. Translation gives CAIRRDNSGNQPQHF.

This clonotype was observed at least ten times. The J gene is TRBJ2-1, the V gene TRBV10-1, with TRBD2 identical over 7 bases. The germline V gene encodes CDR1 WNHNN and CDR2 SYGVQD (reference sequence). Trimming took 2 bases from V and 7 from J; bases not matched to a gene: 11. CDR3 length equals 16 residues. This CDR3 reads CASSERSGLGLNEQFF. The CDR3 coding sequence is TGCGCCAGCAGTGAGAGATCCGGACTAGGCCTTAATGAGCAGTTCTTC.

This clonotype counts as medium-sized. The chain uses TRBV6-1 and TRBJ1-5; D might be TRBD1 (5 bases). Germline CDR1 is MNHNS and CDR2 is SASEGT. This CDR3 is built from 15 residues. Trimming stripped 3 bases from V and 1 base from J, with 10 bases between. The CDR3 DNA sequence: TGTGCCAGCAGTGAGTGTCAGGGAAGCAATCAGCCCCAGCATTTT. Its translation is CASSECQGSNQPQHF.

For this clonotype: A read error may account for a junction end that differs from germline. The gene calls are TRBV7-9 and TRBJ2-3; D remains ambiguous. Germline values: CDR1 SEHNR, CDR2 FQNEAQ (reference sequence). The CDR3 extends over 17 amino acids. The CDR3 loop is CTSSLQTVSDSTDTQYF. DNA of the CDR3: TGTACCAGCAGCTTACAGACGGTCTCCGATAGCACAGATACGCAGTATTTT.

The chain is built from TRBV5-1 and TRBJ2-5; a possible D gene is TRBD2 (5 bases). The CDR3 length is 13 residues. Per the germline V gene, CDR1 is SGHRS and CDR2 is YFSETQ. V dropped 1 base and J dropped 3 bases, with 7 bases sitting between them. CDR3 bases: TGCGCCAGCAGCTTGCCGGGGAAAGAGACCCAGTACTTC. Amino acid sequence: CASSLPGKETQYF.

This clonotype was detected many times. The gene calls are TRBV2 and TRBJ2-1; D gene ambiguous. The V end was cut by 6 bases, the J end by 9 bases, with 18 bases between. This CDR3 spans 14 amino acids. CDR1 and CDR2 from the germline V gene are SNHLY and FYNNEI. For the CDR3, the DNA is TGTGCCAGCAGAGGAAGCCGGGCCCCACTTGAGCAGTTCTTC. This codes for CASRGSRAPLEQFF.

The chain recombines TRBV9 with TRBJ2-3; 10 bases fit TRBD2. V lost 0 bases, J lost 1 base, and 5 bases stayed unmatched. CDR3 size: 17 residues. Germline CDR1 reads SGDLS; CDR2 reads YYNGEE. CDR3 DNA sequence: TGTGCCAGCAGCGTAGGAGGTAGCGGGGGGCGCACAGATACGCAGTATTTT. Its protein product is CASSVGGSGGRTDTQYF.

This clonotype has just a few counts. The chain uses TRBV5-1 and TRBJ1-1, with TRBD1 identical over 7 bases. Trimming at V came to 4 bases and at J to 5 bases, leaving 2 bases not matched to a gene. The CDR3 spans 12 residues. Germline CDR1 is SGHRS and CDR2 is YFSETQ. Written as DNA, the CDR3 is TGCGCCAGCAGCCGACAGGGAACTGAAGCTTTCTTT. Translated, it gives CASSRQGTEAFF. Drawing the rest from reference TRBV5-1 and TRBJ1-1, the complete variable domain is KAGVTQTPRYLIKTRGQQVTLSCSPISGHRSVSWYQQTPGQGLQFLFEYFSETQRNKGNFPGRFSGRQFSNSRSEMNVSTLELGDSALYLCASSRQGTEAFFGQGTRLTVV.

The V call is TRBV24-1, the J call TRBJ2-7; TRBD1 aligns across 11 bases. The length of the CDR3 is 18 residues. The J segment lost 2 bases and the V segment lost 8 bases, leaving 16 bases of the junction unmatched. Germline values: CDR1 KGHDR, CDR2 SFDVKD. CDR3 sequence: CATTPCPARTGGTYEQYV. The CDR3 region has the DNA TGTGCCACCACGCCATGCCCCGCCCGGACAGGGGGCACCTACGAGCAGTACGTC.

Only a few counts were recorded for this clonotype. This chain joins TRBV6-6 and TRBJ1-3; no clear D. V gave up 5 bases and J gave up 0 bases, with 14 bases separating them. The germline CDR1 and CDR2 sequences are MNHNY and SVGAGI (reference sequence). The CDR3 consists of 16 residues. The CDR3 region is CASSLRPTGSGNTIYF. CDR3 sequence (DNA): TGTGCCAGCAGTCTGCGACCGACCGGCTCTGGAAACACCATATATTTT.

In this sample, this clonotype turned up a few times. DNA for the CDR3: TGTGCCATCATGAAGGGGGCTCCCGGGGAGCTGTTTTTT. Translating gives CAIMKGAPGELFF. The J gene is TRBJ2-2, the V gene TRBV10-3, with TRBD1 matching 7 bases. There are 13 residues in the CDR3. Germline V gives CDR1 ENHRY, CDR2 SYGVKD. The trim removed 7 bases at V and 6 bases at J, leaving 5 bases unmatched.

The V call is TRBV7-2, the J call TRBJ2-5; TRBD1 matches at 9 bases. Unmatched junction bases numbered 8, after V lost 3 bases and J lost 3 bases. CDR3 length equals 16 residues. The germline CDR1 and CDR2 sequences are SGHTA and FQGNSA. The CDR3 DNA follows: TGTGCCAGCAGCTTTATGACAGGGGGACGAGAAGAGACCCAGTACTTC. It is translated as CASSFMTGGREETQYF.

The CDR3 nucleotides are TGTGCCACCAGTGATCCCCGGACGCGGGGGACCCAGTACTTC. It specifies CATSDPRTRGTQYF. The chain employs TRBV24-1 and TRBJ2-5; D is perhaps TRBD2 (6 bases). V gave up 3 bases and J gave up 7 bases, with 14 bases separating them. The CDR3 spans 14 residues. Germline loops: CDR1 KGHDR, CDR2 SFDVKD.

This clonotype was observed a handful of times. The V gene is TRBV29-1, the J gene TRBJ2-5; D ambiguous. Looked up from germline, CDR1 is SQVTM and CDR2 is ANQGSEA. The CDR3 has 14 amino acids. Trimming left V 2 bases short and J 2 bases short, with 12 bases between. CDR3: CSVEPRTQQETQYF. The CDR3 DNA reads TGCAGCGTTGAACCACGGACCCAACAAGAGACCCAGTACTTC.

This clonotype has a count of ten or more. The genes are TRBV3-1 and TRBJ2-1; D ambiguous. CDR1 is LGHDT, CDR2 YNNKEL, per germline (reference sequence). This CDR3 spans 12 amino acids. Deletions cut 0 bases from V and 6 bases from J, with 3 bases between. The CDR3 sequence: CASSQDINEQFF. CDR3 bases: TGTGCCAGCAGCCAAGATATCAATGAGCAGTTCTTC.

This clonotype has only a few counts. CDR3 amino acids: CASSLGSSGANVLTF. The CDR3 nucleotides are TGCGCCAGCAGCTTGGGGAGCTCTGGGGCCAACGTCCTGACTTTC. The chain uses TRBV5-1 and TRBJ2-6; D unclear. CDR1 SGHRS and CDR2 YFSETQ come from the germline V gene. V shed 0 bases and J shed 0 bases, with 4 bases lying between them. The CDR3 has 15 residues.

This chain links TRBV9 with TRBJ1-2; D is perhaps TRBD1 (5 bases). V was pared by 3 bases and J by 4 bases, with 13 bases between. Germline CDR1 and CDR2: SGDLS and YYNGEE. The CDR3 runs to 14 residues. CDR3 amino acids: CASSAGMDTYGYTF. Here the CDR3 DNA reads TGTGCCAGCAGCGCAGGAATGGACACCTATGGCTACACCTTC.